These 24 T cell receptor beta chains were sequenced from one sample in a study of response to subunit inactivated influenza vaccine. TCRdb fed the RT-PCR reads into MiXCR, producing one record per CDR3 protein. Here the sample spans hundreds of thousands of distinct CDR3 sequences, 15% to 18% being singletons. The sequenced sample was PBMCs from blood, obtained 12 days after vaccination. Receptors were obtained from a man aged 50 to 59 who received an inactivated influenza vaccine.

The J gene is TRBJ2-3, the V gene TRBV20-1, with 8 positions matching TRBD2. With V trimmed by 4 bases and J by 3 bases, 6 bases remained unmatched. This CDR3 has 14 residues. From germline, CDR1 is DFQATT and CDR2 SNEGSKA (reference sequence). Here the CDR3 reads CSATSGSVTDTQYF. CDR3 sequence (DNA): TGCAGTGCTACAAGCGGGAGTGTGACAGATACGCAGTATTTT.

This clonotype has more than one count but fewer than ten. This rearrangement joins TRBV20-1 to TRBJ2-5; 9 positions agree with TRBD2. CDR1 DFQATT and CDR2 SNEGSKA come from the germline V gene (reference sequence). Trimming took 6 bases from V and 5 from J; bases not matched to a gene: 16. The length of the CDR3 is 16 residues. CDR3 nucleotides: TGCAGTGCCAGTTCCCCCGGCGGGAGGGCCGTGGAGACCCAGTACTTC. It codes for CSASSPGGRAVETQYF.

The rearrangement links TRBV5-1 to TRBJ2-1; D might be TRBD2 (6 bases). Per germline, CDR1 SGHRS and CDR2 YFSETQ. V lost 0 bases and J lost 0, with 13 bases in between. This CDR3 is 17 amino acids long. The CDR3: CASSLGGTSRSYNEQFF. The CDR3 DNA sequence: TGCGCCAGCAGCTTGGGTGGCACTAGCCGCTCCTACAATGAGCAGTTCTTC. Full variable domain (remainder filled in from reference TRBV5-1 and TRBJ2-1): KAGVTQTPRYLIKTRGQQVTLSCSPISGHRSVSWYQQTPGQGLQFLFEYFSETQRNKGNFPGRFSGRQFSNSRSEMNVSTLELGDSALYLCASSLGGTSRSYNEQFFGPGTRLTVL.

This clonotype occurred once. The chain carries TRBV7-8 and TRBJ1-1; 8 bases line up with TRBD1. CDR3 length: 14 residues. CDR1 is SGHVS, CDR2 FQNEAQ, per germline. With 5 bases clipped from V and 5 bases from J, the junction kept 7 bases outside the gene matches. CDR3 region: CASSNQGAQTEAFF. DNA for the CDR3: TGTGCCAGCAGCAACCAGGGGGCGCAGACTGAAGCTTTCTTT.

This sequence joins TRBV20-1 and TRBJ2-1, with 7 bases matching TRBD1. The CDR3 spans 14 residues. V dropped 6 bases and J dropped 3; count of bases not matched to a gene: 8. The germline V gene has CDR1 DFQATT and CDR2 SNEGSKA (reference sequence). The CDR3 DNA follows: TGCAGTGCCCTAAAGGGGGCAGGCTACAATGAGCAGTTCTTC. Translating it yields CSALKGAGYNEQFF.

This clonotype was observed a handful of times. The V and J genes are TRBV6-1 and TRBJ1-1, with a possible D match to TRBD1 (6 bases). The CDR3 is made up of 13 amino acids. V was pared by 4 bases and J by 1 base, with 7 bases between. CDR1 and CDR2 from the germline V gene are MNHNS and SASEGT. The CDR3 loop is CASSVQGNTEAFF. The CDR3 bases are TGTGCCAGCAGTGTACAGGGGAACACTGAAGCTTTCTTT.

There are a few counts of this clonotype. The V and J genes are TRBV5-1 and TRBJ2-1; 13 positions agree with TRBD2. Germline values: CDR1 SGHRS, CDR2 YFSETQ. The CDR3 contains 20 residues. With 2 bases clipped from V and 0 bases from J, the junction kept 11 bases outside the gene matches. CDR3 DNA sequence: TGCGCCAGCAGCTTAAACCCGGGACTAGCGGGAATGAGCTCCTACAATGAGCAGTTCTTC. Translated: CASSLNPGLAGMSSYNEQFF.

V is TRBV20-1 and J is TRBJ1-2; D call uncertain. The CDR3 covers 12 residues. CDR1 and CDR2 (germline): DFQATT, SNEGSKA (reference sequence). Trimming left V 6 bases short and J 2 bases short, with 10 bases between. The CDR3, as DNA: TGCAGTGCGCATGGACGGAACTATGGCTACACCTTC. Protein sequence: CSAHGRNYGYTF.

This clonotype was seen only a few times. The chain combines TRBV15 with TRBJ2-1; the D gene is possibly TRBD2 (5 bases). The V gene's germline CDR1 is LNHNV and CDR2 YYDKDF (reference sequence). There are 15 residues in the CDR3. Trimming took off 2 bases at V and 8 bases at J, with 16 bases between the two ends. CDR3 nucleotides: TGTGCCACCAGCAGACCAAAAACTAGTATCTATGAGCAGTTCTTC. Amino acids: CATSRPKTSIYEQFF. The whole variable domain, filled in from reference TRBV15 and TRBJ2-1, reads DAMVIQNPRYQVTQFGKPVTLSCSQTLNHNVMYWYQQKSSQAPKLLFHYYDKDFNNEADTPDNFQSRRPNTSFCFLDIRSPGLGDTAMYLCATSRPKTSIYEQFFGPGTRLTVL.

V gene TRBV12-3 or TRBV12-4 combines with J gene TRBJ1-3; 7 bases fit TRBD1. The trim removed 5 bases at V and 4 bases at J, leaving 8 bases unmatched. The CDR3 sequence is 15 residues long. The CDR3 sequence is CASSGGQVEGNTIYF. The CDR3, as DNA: TGTGCCAGCAGTGGAGGACAGGTCGAGGGAAACACCATATATTTT.

This chain joins TRBV5-6 and TRBJ1-4; no clear D. The CDR3 covers 15 residues. With 4 bases removed from V and 6 bases from J, the gap between germline ends came to 16 bases. Germline V lookup: CDR1 SGHDT, CDR2 YYEEEE. The CDR3, as DNA: TGTGCCAGCAGCCAACTCGCGTCCCGAGATGAAAAACTGTTTTTT. Translating it yields CASSQLASRDEKLFF.

This rearrangement joins TRBV29-1 to TRBJ2-1, with D perhaps TRBD2 (6 bases). Germline V lookup: CDR1 SQVTM, CDR2 ANQGSEA. This CDR3 is built from 13 residues. Deletions cut 5 bases from V and 12 bases from J, with 20 bases between. The CDR3 reads CSVNSLEGKAQFF. The CDR3, as DNA: TGCAGCGTTAACAGCTTGGAGGGTAAAGCGCAGTTCTTC.

This clonotype was detected a few times. The gene calls are TRBV29-1 and TRBJ1-2, with 10 bases lining up with TRBD1. V shed 4 bases and J 4 bases; nucleotides not matched to a gene: 0. The CDR3 has 12 amino acids. Germline-derived CDR1 and CDR2 are SQVTM and ANQGSEA. The chain's CDR3 is CSVGDRGYGYTF. CDR3 nucleotides: TGCAGCGTTGGGGACAGGGGCTATGGCTACACCTTC.

The V call is TRBV19, the J call TRBJ1-5; possibly TRBD1 for D (6 bases). Trimming shortened V by 7 bases and J by 3 bases, and 16 bases separated the two germline ends. The CDR3 sequence is 15 residues long. Germline values: CDR1 LNHDA, CDR2 SQIVND (reference sequence). The CDR3 DNA follows: TGTGCCAGTACCTACGAGGGGGGGAACAATCAGCCCCAGCATTTT. The encoded protein is CASTYEGGNNQPQHF.

This clonotype was observed a few times. The chain is built from TRBV7-9 and TRBJ2-7; 8 bases agree with TRBD1. V dropped 5 bases and J dropped 6; count of bases not matched to a gene: 12. The CDR3 sequence is 15 residues long. Germline CDR1 SEHNR, CDR2 FQNEAQ (reference sequence). This chain's CDR3 is CASSLRESGGSEQYF. CDR3 nucleotide sequence: TGTGCCAGCAGCCTTAGGGAGTCAGGGGGCTCCGAGCAGTACTTC.

This clonotype was seen many times. The chain carries TRBV29-1 and TRBJ2-7, with a tentative D call TRBD2 (6 bases). Germline V gene data show CDR1 as SQVTM and CDR2 as ANQGSEA. Trimming took 0 bases from V and 6 from J, leaving 12 bases between them. The CDR3 consists of 13 residues. The CDR3 sequence: CSVEESWGGEQYF. Written as DNA, the CDR3 is TGCAGCGTTGAAGAATCTTGGGGAGGCGAGCAGTACTTC.

The chain has TRBV7-9 and TRBJ2-2, with TRBD1 as a possible D gene (6 bases). The ends were cut back, 3 bases at V and 5 bases at J, with 10 bases in the middle. The germline V gene has CDR1 SEHNR and CDR2 FQNEAQ (reference sequence). The CDR3 sequence is 14 residues long. For the CDR3, the DNA is TGTGCCAGCAGCTTTAAACAGGGAACCGGGGAGCTGTTTTTT. It specifies CASSFKQGTGELFF.

V is TRBV6-2 or TRBV6-3 and J is TRBJ2-5; TRBD1 might be the D (5 bases). The V gene lost 2 bases and the J gene lost 7 bases, with 14 bases spanning the gap. This CDR3 comprises 14 residues. Germline V gene data show CDR1 as MNHEY and CDR2 as SVGEGT. The CDR3 nucleotides read TGTGCCAGCAGTTACACCGGGCCCCAGGGGACCCAGTACTTC. This gives the protein CASSYTGPQGTQYF.

The chain is built from TRBV7-9 and TRBJ2-3, with 7 bases that match TRBD2. CDR3 length: 13 amino acids. V gave up 5 bases and J gave up 7 bases; unmatched junction bases: 6. The germline CDR1 and CDR2 sequences are SEHNR and FQNEAQ (reference sequence). The CDR3 region has the DNA TGTGCCAGCAGCACGGGGGGTATCAATACGCAGTATTTT. Translating gives CASSTGGINTQYF. Combining the CDR3 with reference TRBV7-9 and TRBJ2-3 gives the whole variable domain DTGVSQNPRHKITKRGQNVTFRCDPISEHNRLYWYRQTLGQGPEFLTYFQNEAQLEKSRLLSDRFSAERPKGSFSTLEIQRTEQGDSAMYLCASSTGGINTQYFGPGTRLTVL.

On this clonotype itself: One end of the junction does not line up with germline, which may come from a read error. This chain joins TRBV20-1 and TRBJ1-2, with 7 bases lining up with TRBD1. The CDR3 has 12 residues. Germline V CDR1 and CDR2: DFQATT, SNEGSKA (reference sequence). In DNA, the CDR3 is TGCAGTGCTAGAGATGGCCCGGACAGGTGGGACTTC. This gives the protein CSARDGPDRWDF.

Only a few counts were recorded for this clonotype. The rearrangement uses TRBV6-7 and TRBJ2-2; 8 bases align to TRBD1. TRBV6-7 is labeled an ORF, and its function is uncertain. This CDR3 is 17 amino acids long. Germline trimming cut 1 base from V and 2 bases from J; bases unmatched to any gene: 6. CDR3 sequence (DNA): TGTGCCAGCAGTTACTTACAGGGGGAGGAAAACACCGGGGAGCTGTTTTTT. Its protein product is CASSYLQGEENTGELFF.

The CDR3 sequence: CSASRGGTGIYEQYF. The CDR3 region has the DNA TGCAGTGCTAGCCGCGGGGGGACAGGGATATACGAGCAGTACTTC. The genes are TRBV20-1 and TRBJ2-7; a possible D gene is TRBD1 (9 bases). The germline V gene has CDR1 DFQATT and CDR2 SNEGSKA (reference sequence). V was cut by 3 bases and J by 4 bases, with 19 bases left in between. The CDR3 loop spans 15 amino acids.

This clonotype has a count of ten or more. The chain joins TRBV15 to TRBJ2-5; 9 positions match TRBD1. This CDR3 region has 17 residues. The ends lost 6 bases at V and 5 bases at J; junction bases unmatched: 16. Looked up from germline, CDR1 is LNHNV and CDR2 is YYDKDF (reference sequence). The CDR3 sequence: CATSTIPMDRGVETQYF. DNA for the CDR3: TGTGCCACCAGTACCATACCCATGGACAGGGGAGTGGAGACCCAGTACTTC.

The chain recombines TRBV5-1 with TRBJ2-1; the match to TRBD2 covers 7 bases. CDR1 and CDR2 (germline): SGHRS, YFSETQ. Trimming took 2 bases from V and 7 from J; bases not matched to a gene: 12. The CDR3 runs to 16 residues. The CDR3 DNA is TGCGCCAGCAGCTTTTCCACAGTTTTGGGGGGGAATGAGCAGTTCTTC. It is translated as CASSFSTVLGGNEQFF.